The following is a T cell receptor beta chain sequence with its context. Generated by immunoSEQ multiplex PCR, the TCRdb table keeps only in-frame clones and is missing some. The data contain about 160,000 clones, roughly 84% of them singletons. V dropped 0 bases and J dropped 5 bases, with 13 bases sitting between them. Germline values: CDR1 SGHKS, CDR2 YYEKEE (reference sequence). There are 15 residues in the CDR3. This specimen belongs to a study of blood T cell repertoires in COVID-19. What was sequenced was peripheral blood. The chain joins TRBV5-5 to TRBJ2-3; D is perhaps TRBD2 (6 bases). The clonotype was recovered from a woman between 45 and 65 years old with COVID-19, enrolled during active disease. CDR3: CASSLGDGGVDTQYF. The CDR3 nucleotides are TGTGCCAGCAGCTTGGGGGACGGCGGGGTAGATACGCAGTATTTT. Full variable domain (remainder filled in from reference TRBV5-5 and TRBJ2-3): DAGVTQSPTHLIKTRGQQVTLRCSPISGHKSVSWYQQVLGQGPQFIFQYYEKEERGRGNFPDRFSARQFPNYSSELNVNALLLGDSALYLCASSLGDGGVDTQYFGPGTRLTVL.